One and the same sample provided the 4 T cell receptor beta chains below, sequenced in a study of beta chain features in type 1 diabetes. What was sequenced were expressed TCRB transcripts, since all of the isolated RNA had been reverse transcribed. Libraries were prepared by immunoSEQ multiplex PCR; TCRdb keeps only in-frame clonotypes and omits some of them. The table shows roughly 610,000 clones, with roughly a sixth occurring only once. Sequenced: naive CD4+ T cells from blood. The receptors stem from a young man in good health.

With regard to this clone: Other DNA sequences of this sample code for an identical CDR3. V gene TRBV7-2 combines with J gene TRBJ2-1, with 11 bases identical to TRBD2. V lost 0 bases, J lost 10 bases, and 5 bases stayed unmatched. Germline CDR1 reads SGHTA; CDR2 reads FQGNSA. The CDR3 runs to 15 residues. The CDR3 loop reads CASSLASGRAGEQFF. As DNA, the CDR3 is TGTGCCAGCAGCTTAGCTAGCGGGAGGGCCGGGGAGCAGTTCTTC.

The rearrangement uses TRBV7-2 and TRBJ2-7, with D possibly TRBD2 on 5 matching bases. CDR3 length: 13 residues. Germline V CDR1 and CDR2: SGHTA, FQGNSA. With 0 bases removed from V and 4 bases from J, the gap between germline ends came to 7 bases. The CDR3 is CASSLATGYEQYF. CDR3 DNA: TGTGCCAGCAGCTTAGCTACGGGATACGAGCAGTACTTC.

The chain recombines TRBV7-9 with TRBJ2-1; perhaps TRBD1 as D (5 bases). V was shortened by 3 bases and J by 0 bases, with 18 bases between the two germline ends. The CDR3 is 18 residues long. Germline lookup yields CDR1 SEHNR and CDR2 FQNEAQ (reference sequence). CDR3 bases: TGTGCCAGCAGCTTTCTTGGCTGGACATCCTCCTCCTACAATGAGCAGTTCTTC. It yields the protein CASSFLGWTSSSYNEQFF.

The chain uses TRBV11-1 and TRBJ2-1, with D perhaps assigned TRBD1 or TRBD2 (5 bases each). CDR1 and CDR2 (germline): SGHAT, FQDESV (reference sequence). This CDR3 is 16 amino acids long. Trimming took off 1 base at V and 4 bases at J, with 14 bases between the two ends. This CDR3 is CASSLVGGSGYNEQFF. The CDR3 bases are TGTGCCAGCAGCTTAGTTGGGGGATCGGGGTACAATGAGCAGTTCTTC.